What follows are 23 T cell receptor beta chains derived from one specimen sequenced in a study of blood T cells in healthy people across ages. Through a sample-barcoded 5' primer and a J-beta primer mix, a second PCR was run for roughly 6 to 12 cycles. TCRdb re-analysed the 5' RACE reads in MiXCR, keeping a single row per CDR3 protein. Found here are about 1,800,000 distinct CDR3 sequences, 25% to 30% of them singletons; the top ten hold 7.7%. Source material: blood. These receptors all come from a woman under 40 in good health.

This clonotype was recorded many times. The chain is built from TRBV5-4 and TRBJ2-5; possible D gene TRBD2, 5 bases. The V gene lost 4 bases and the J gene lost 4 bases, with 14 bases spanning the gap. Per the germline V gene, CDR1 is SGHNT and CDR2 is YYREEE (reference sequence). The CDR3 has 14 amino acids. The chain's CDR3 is CASSPPGVRETQYF. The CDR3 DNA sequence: TGTGCCAGCAGCCCTCCCGGGGTACGAGAGACCCAGTACTTC.

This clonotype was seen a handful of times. The CDR3 region has the DNA TGTGCCAGCAGCGGAGAGGGGACTAGCGCGTACGAGCAGTACTTC. Protein sequence: CASSGEGTSAYEQYF. The rearrangement links TRBV9 to TRBJ2-7; TRBD2 aligns across 10 bases. The V segment lost 3 bases and the J segment 4 bases; nucleotides outside the gene matches: 7. CDR1 is SGDLS, CDR2 YYNGEE, per germline. This CDR3 spans 15 amino acids.

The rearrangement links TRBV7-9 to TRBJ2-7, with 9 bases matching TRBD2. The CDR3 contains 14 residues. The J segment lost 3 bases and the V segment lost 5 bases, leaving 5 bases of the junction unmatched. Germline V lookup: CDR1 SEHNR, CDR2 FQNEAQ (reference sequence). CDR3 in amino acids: CASSKASGVYEQYF. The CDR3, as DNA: TGTGCCAGCAGCAAAGCTAGCGGGGTCTACGAGCAGTACTTC.

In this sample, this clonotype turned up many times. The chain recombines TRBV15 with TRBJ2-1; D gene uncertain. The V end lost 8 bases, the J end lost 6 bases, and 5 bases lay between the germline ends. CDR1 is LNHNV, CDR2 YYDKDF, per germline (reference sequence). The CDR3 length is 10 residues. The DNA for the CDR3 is TGTGCCACCGGTAGCAATGAGCAGTTCTTC. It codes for CATGSNEQFF.

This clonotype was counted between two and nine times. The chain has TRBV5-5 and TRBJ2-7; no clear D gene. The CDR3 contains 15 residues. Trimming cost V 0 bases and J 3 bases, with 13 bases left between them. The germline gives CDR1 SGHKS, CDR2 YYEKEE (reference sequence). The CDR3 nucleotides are TGTGCCAGCAGCTTGGGGCGGCAGGCGAACTACGAGCAGTACTTC. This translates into CASSLGRQANYEQYF. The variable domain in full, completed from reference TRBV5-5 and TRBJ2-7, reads DAGVTQSPTHLIKTRGQQVTLRCSPISGHKSVSWYQQVLGQGPQFIFQYYEKEERGRGNFPDRFSARQFPNYSSELNVNALLLGDSALYLCASSLGRQANYEQYFGPGTRLTVT.

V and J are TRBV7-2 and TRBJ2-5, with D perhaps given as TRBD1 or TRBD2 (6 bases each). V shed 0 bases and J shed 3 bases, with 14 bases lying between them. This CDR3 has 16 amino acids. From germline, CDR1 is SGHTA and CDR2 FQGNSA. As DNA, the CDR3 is TGTACCAGCAGCTTAGCCGTCCGAGGGGGGAAAGAGACCCAGTACTTC. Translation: CTSSLAVRGGKETQYF.

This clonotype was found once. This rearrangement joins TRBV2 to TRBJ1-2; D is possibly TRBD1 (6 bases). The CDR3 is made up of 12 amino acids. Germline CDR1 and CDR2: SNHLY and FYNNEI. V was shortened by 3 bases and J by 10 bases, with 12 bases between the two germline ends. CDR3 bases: TGTGCCAGCAGTGAGGGCCCGGGGGCCTACACCTTC. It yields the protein CASSEGPGAYTF.

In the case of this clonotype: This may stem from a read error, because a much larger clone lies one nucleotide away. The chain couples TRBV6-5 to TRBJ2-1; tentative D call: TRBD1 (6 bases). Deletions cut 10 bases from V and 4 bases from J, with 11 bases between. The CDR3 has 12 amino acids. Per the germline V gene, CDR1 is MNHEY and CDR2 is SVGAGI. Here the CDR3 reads CANRDTYNEQFF. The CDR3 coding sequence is TGTGCCAACAGGGACACTTACAATGAGCAGTTCTTC.

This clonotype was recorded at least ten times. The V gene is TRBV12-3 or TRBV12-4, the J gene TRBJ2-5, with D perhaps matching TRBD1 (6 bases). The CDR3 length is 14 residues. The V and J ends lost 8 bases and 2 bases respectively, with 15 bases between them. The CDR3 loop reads CASHGQREQETQYF. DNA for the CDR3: TGTGCCAGCCATGGACAGCGAGAACAAGAGACCCAGTACTTC.

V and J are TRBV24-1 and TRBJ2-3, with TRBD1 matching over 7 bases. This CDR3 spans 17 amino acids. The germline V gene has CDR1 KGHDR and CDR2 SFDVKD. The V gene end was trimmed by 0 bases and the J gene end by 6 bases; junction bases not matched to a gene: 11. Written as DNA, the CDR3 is TGTGCCACCAGTGATTTGGGCGGAGCACAGGGGATGGATACGCAGTATTTT. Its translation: CATSDLGGAQGMDTQYF.

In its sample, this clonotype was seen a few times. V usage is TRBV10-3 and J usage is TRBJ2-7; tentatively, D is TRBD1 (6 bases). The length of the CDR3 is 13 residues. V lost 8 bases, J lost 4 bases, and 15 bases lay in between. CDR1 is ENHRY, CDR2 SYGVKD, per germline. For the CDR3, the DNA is TGTGCCATCTCAATGGACAGTCGGTACGAGCAGTACTTC. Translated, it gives CAISMDSRYEQYF.

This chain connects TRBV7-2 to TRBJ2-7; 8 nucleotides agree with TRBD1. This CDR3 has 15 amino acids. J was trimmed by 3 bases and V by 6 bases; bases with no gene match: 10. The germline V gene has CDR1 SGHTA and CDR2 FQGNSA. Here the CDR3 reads CASSYPGTGDYEQYF. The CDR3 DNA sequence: TGTGCCAGCAGTTACCCCGGGACAGGTGACTACGAGCAGTACTTC.

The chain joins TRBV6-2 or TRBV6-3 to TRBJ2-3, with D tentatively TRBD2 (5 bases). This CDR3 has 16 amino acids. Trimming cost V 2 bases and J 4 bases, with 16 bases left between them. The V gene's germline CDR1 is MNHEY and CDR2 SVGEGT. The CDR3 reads CASSYRGRGLADTQYF. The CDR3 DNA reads TGTGCCAGCAGTTACCGAGGGAGAGGTTTGGCAGATACGCAGTATTTT.

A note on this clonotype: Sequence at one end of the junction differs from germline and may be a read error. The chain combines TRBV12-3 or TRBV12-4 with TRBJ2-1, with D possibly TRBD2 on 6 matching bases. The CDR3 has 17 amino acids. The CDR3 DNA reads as TGTGGCAGCAGCGCTACGGGGGTCTCCTACTCCTACAATGAGCAGTTCTTC. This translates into CGSSATGVSYSYNEQFF.

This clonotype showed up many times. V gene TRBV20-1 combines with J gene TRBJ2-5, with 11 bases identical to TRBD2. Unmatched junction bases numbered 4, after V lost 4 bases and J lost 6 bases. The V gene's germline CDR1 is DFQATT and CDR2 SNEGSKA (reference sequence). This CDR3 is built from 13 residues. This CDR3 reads CSAIAGGFKTQYF. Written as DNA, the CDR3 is TGCAGTGCTATAGCGGGGGGGTTTAAGACCCAGTACTTC.

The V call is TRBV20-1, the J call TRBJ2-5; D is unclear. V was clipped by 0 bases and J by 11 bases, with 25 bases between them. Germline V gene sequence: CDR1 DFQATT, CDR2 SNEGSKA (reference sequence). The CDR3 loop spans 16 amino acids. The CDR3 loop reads CSARDERKGSYNEQYF. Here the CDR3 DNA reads TGCAGTGCTAGAGATGAGAGAAAGGGATCCTACAATGAGCAGTACTTC.

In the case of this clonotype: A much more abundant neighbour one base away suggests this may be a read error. CDR3 nucleotides: TGTGCCAGCAGAAAAACGAGCTCTGGGGCCAACGTCCTGACTTTC. Translation: CASRKTSSGANVLTF. The J gene is TRBJ2-6, the V gene TRBV6-6, with D hard to call. The germline gives CDR1 MNHNY, CDR2 SVGAGI (reference sequence). Trimming removed 6 bases at V and 0 bases at J, with 9 bases between. The CDR3 runs to 15 residues.

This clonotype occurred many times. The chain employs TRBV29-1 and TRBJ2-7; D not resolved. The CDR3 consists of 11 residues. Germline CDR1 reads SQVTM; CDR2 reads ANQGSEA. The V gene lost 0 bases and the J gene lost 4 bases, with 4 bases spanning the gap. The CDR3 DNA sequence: TGCAGCGTTGAAGAGGTTTACGAGCAGTACTTC. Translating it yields CSVEEVYEQYF.

The CDR3 is CSANKAGGYEQYF. In DNA form, the CDR3 reads TGCAGTGCCAACAAAGCGGGGGGCTACGAGCAGTACTTC. The chain has TRBV20-1 and TRBJ2-7; 9 nucleotides line up with TRBD2. V shed 6 bases and J 3 bases; nucleotides not matched to a gene: 6. The CDR3 has 13 amino acids. Germline CDR1 and CDR2: DFQATT and SNEGSKA (reference sequence).

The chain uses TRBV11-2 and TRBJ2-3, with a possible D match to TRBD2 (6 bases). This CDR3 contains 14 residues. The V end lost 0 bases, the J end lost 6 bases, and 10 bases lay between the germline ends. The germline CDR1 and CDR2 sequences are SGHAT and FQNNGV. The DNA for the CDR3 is TGTGCCAGCAGCTTAGACCCGGGGGTGGATACGCAGTATTTT. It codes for CASSLDPGVDTQYF.

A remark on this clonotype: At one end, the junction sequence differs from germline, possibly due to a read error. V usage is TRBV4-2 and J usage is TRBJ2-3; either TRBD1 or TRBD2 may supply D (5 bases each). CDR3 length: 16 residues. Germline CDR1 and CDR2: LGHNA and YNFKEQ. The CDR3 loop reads CASSQGSGASTDTRYF. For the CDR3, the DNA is TGTGCCAGCAGCCAAGGGTCCGGGGCTAGCACAGATACGCGGTATTTT.

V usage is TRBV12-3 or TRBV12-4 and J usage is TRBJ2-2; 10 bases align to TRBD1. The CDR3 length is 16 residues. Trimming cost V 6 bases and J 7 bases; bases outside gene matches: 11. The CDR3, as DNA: TGTGCCAGCAGCCTTCCGGGACAGGGGACATACGGGGAGCTGTTTTTT. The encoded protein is CASSLPGQGTYGELFF.

In nucleotides, the CDR3 is TGCGCCAGCAGCCCGAACTCCGGGTCTGGCTATGGCTACACCTTC. It yields the protein CASSPNSGSGYGYTF. The chain combines TRBV4-3 with TRBJ1-2; no clear D gene. V lost 4 bases and J lost 4, with 16 bases in between. CDR3 length: 15 amino acids. In germline, CDR1 is LGHNA, CDR2 YSLEER.